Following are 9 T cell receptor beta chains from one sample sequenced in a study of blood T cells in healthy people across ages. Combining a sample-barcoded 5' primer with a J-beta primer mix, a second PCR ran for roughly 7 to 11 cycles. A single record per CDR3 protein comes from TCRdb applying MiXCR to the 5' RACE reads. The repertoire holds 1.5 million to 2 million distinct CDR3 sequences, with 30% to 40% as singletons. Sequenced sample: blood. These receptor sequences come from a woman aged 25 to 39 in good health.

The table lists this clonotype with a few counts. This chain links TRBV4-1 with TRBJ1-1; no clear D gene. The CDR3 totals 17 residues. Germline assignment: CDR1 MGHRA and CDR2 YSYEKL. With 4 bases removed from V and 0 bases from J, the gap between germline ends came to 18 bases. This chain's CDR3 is CASSPGPRPLMNTEAFF. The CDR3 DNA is TGCGCCAGCAGCCCCGGCCCCCGGCCCCTTATGAACACTGAAGCTTTCTTT.

In nucleotides, the CDR3 is TGTGCCAGCAAGAGGAGCTCCTATAATTCACCCCTCCACTTT. It yields the protein CASKRSSYNSPLHF. V is TRBV6-5 and J is TRBJ1-6; D ambiguous. Germline V gives CDR1 MNHEY, CDR2 SVGAGI. Trimming pared 7 bases from V and 0 bases from J, leaving 7 bases between. CDR3 size: 14 residues.

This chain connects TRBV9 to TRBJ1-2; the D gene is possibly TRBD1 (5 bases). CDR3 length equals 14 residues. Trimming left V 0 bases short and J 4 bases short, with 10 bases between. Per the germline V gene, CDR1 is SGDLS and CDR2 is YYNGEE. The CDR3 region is CASSVGEGTYGYTF. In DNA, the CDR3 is TGTGCCAGCAGCGTAGGGGAGGGGACCTATGGCTACACCTTC.

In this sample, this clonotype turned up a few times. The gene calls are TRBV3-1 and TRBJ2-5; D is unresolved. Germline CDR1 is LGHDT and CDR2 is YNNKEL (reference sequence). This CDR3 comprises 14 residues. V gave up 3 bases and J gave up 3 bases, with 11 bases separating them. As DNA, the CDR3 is TGTGCCAGCAGCCAGTGGCAGGCCGAAGAGACCCAGTACTTC. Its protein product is CASSQWQAEETQYF.

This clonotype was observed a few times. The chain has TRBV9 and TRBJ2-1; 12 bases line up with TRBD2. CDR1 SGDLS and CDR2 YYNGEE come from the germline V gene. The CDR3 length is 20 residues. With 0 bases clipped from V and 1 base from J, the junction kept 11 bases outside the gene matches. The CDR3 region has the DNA TGTGCCAGCAGCGTAGCACTAGCGGGAGGCGGGGTGTGGTCCTACAATGAGCAGTTCTTC. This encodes CASSVALAGGGVWSYNEQFF.

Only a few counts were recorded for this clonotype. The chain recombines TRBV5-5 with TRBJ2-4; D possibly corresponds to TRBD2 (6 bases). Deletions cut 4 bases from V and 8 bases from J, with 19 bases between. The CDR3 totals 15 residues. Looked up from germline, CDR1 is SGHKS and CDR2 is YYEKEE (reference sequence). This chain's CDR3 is CASSPEWEVVDIQYF. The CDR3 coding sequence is TGTGCCAGCAGCCCCGAGTGGGAGGTAGTAGACATTCAGTACTTC. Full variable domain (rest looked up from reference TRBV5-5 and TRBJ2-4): DAGVTQSPTHLIKTRGQQVTLRCSPISGHKSVSWYQQVLGQGPQFIFQYYEKEERGRGNFPDRFSARQFPNYSSELNVNALLLGDSALYLCASSPEWEVVDIQYFGAGTRLSVL.

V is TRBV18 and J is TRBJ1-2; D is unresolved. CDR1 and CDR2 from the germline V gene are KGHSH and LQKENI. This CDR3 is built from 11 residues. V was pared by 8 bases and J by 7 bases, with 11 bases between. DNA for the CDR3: TGTGCCAGCGCTTCAATTTCTGGCTACACCTTC. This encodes CASASISGYTF. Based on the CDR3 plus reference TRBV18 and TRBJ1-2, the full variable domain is NAGVMQNPRHLVRRRGQEARLRCSPMKGHSHVYWYRQLPEEGLKFMVYLQKENIIDESGMPKERFSAEFPKEGPSILRIQQVVRGDSAAYFCASASISGYTFGSGTRLTVV.

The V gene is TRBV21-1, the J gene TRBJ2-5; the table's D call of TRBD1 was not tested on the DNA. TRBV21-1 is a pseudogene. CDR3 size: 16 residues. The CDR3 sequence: CASSKKFGAEEETQYF. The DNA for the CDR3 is TGTGCCAGCAGCAAAAAGTTCGGGGCAGAAGAAGAGACCCAGTACTTC.

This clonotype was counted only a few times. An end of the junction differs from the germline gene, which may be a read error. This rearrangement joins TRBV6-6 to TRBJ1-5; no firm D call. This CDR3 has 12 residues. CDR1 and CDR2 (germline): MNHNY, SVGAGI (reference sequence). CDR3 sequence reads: CASSYFVEPQHF. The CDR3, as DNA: TGTGCCAGCAGCTACTTTGTAGAGCCCCAGCATTTT.